The rows below give T cell receptor beta chains drawn from one sample of a study of cytomegalovirus exposure and HLA in healthy donors. Profiling relied on immunoSEQ multiplex PCR, and the TCRdb table lists in-frame clones only, not all of them. The top ten clones hold approximately 4.3% of a sample with under 300,000 clones, 86% of them seen once. Sequenced sample: PBMCs. The receptors originated from a man between 35 and 55 years old in good health and CMV-seropositive. Both conserved end residues are part of each CDR3. The D gene is left open where the match is weak.

d_gene	v_gene	j_gene	CDR3aa
TRBD2	TRBV27	TRBJ2-7	CASSMLAGFSSYEQYF
TRBD1	TRBV6-1	TRBJ2-4	CASSKGAAKNIQYF
TRBD2	TRBV7-8	TRBJ2-1	CASSLVRLAGYNEQFF
-	TRBV5-5	TRBJ1-2	CASSSEFAGYGYTF
-	TRBV7-9	TRBJ2-7	CASSLVVSAYEQYF
TRBD1	TRBV30	TRBJ1-3	CAWSSTGGDTIYF
-	TRBV6-6	TRBJ2-5	CASRTRRRQETQYF
TRBD2	TRBV9	TRBJ2-3	CASSAHTSGSSTDTQYF
-	TRBV18	TRBJ2-2	CASSPSGSLTGELFF
-	TRBV7-2	TRBJ1-3	CASSPNRQGTRGNTIYF
-	TRBV6-1	TRBJ1-5	CASNPGGANNQPQHF
TRBD1	TRBV4-1	TRBJ2-3	CASSRGQNTDTQYF
-	TRBV12-2	TRBJ2-4	CASRPRTSGRIAKNIQYF
TRBD1	TRBV27	TRBJ2-7	CASSSRTGAYEQYF
-	TRBV7-2	TRBJ2-2	CASIRSGVPGELFF
-	TRBV6-1	TRBJ1-1	CASKRPGVNTEAFF
TRBD2	TRBV5-1	TRBJ2-1	CASSFGLAGYNEQFF
-	TRBV5-1	TRBJ2-1	CASSLIQGRYNEQFF
-	TRBV14	TRBJ2-3	CASSQQPGSTDTQYF
-	TRBV28	TRBJ1-5	CASARQGRQPQHF
-	TRBV19	TRBJ2-6	CASKSPERGANVLTF
TRBD2	TRBV14	TRBJ2-1	CASSLGLADTNEQFF
TRBD1	TRBV5-5	TRBJ1-2	CASSLFRDRGDVDYGYTF
TRBD1	TRBV19	TRBJ2-6	CASSMGQGLGANVLTF
-	TRBV5-6	TRBJ2-7	CASSFETGPYEQYF
TRBD1	TRBV20-1	TRBJ1-2	CSARDREGYTF
-	TRBV7-3	TRBJ2-1	CASSLNPTINNEQFF
-	TRBV2	TRBJ1-5	CASSPDSINQPQHF
-	TRBV2	TRBJ2-5	CASNWRETQYF
TRBD1	TRBV6-5	TRBJ2-7	CASSYSGQGLSEQYF
TRBD2	TRBV28	TRBJ2-7	CASSYPPGLAGAGAYEQYF
TRBD2	TRBV5-6	TRBJ2-7	CASSLFLAGGSSYEQYF
TRBD2	TRBV7-8	TRBJ2-7	CASSLVIRAGGSYEQYF
TRBD2	TRBV5-1	TRBJ2-3	CASSLTSGNTDTQYF
-	TRBV27	TRBJ1-1	CASSLYPGGQAFF
-	TRBV27	TRBJ2-3	CASSLSRSTDTQYF
-	TRBV6-5	TRBJ1-5	CASSYVVNQPQHF
-	TRBV6-5	-	CASSYSSGTFVYEQYF
-	TRBV27	TRBJ1-5	CASSLSGHSNQPQHF
-	TRBV12-5	TRBJ2-5	CASGLRAGLQETQYF
-	TRBV7-9	TRBJ1-4	CASSSKTGYEKLFF
TRBD2	TRBV4-1	TRBJ2-7	CASSPWTSGTYEQYF
TRBD1	TRBV4-1	TRBJ2-1	CASSPTGALYNEQFF
-	TRBV6-7	TRBJ2-7	CASSYSGQGGREQYF
TRBD1	TRBV7-9	TRBJ2-2	CSSSFLQGSGELFF
TRBD1	TRBV18	TRBJ2-7	CASSPSGQAYEQYF
TRBD1	TRBV6-5	TRBJ1-3	CASHRGMASGNTIYF